This TCR beta chain came from a study of blood T cell repertoires in COVID-19. The assay was immunoSEQ multiplex PCR, and TCRdb's table has in-frame clones only and misses some. Among 250,000 or so clones, more than 75% were seen once, and the ten largest hold around 8.8%. The sample taken for sequencing was peripheral blood. This clonotype was sampled from a man in his forties with active or convalescent COVID-19.

The CDR3 loop reads CASSVGQVLYEQYF. The CDR3 DNA is TGTGCCAGCAGCGTAGGACAGGTCCTCTACGAGCAGTACTTC. The chain links TRBV11-2 to TRBJ2-7; 7 bases agree with TRBD1. The CDR3 contains 14 residues. From germline, CDR1 is SGHAT and CDR2 FQNNGV. V gave up 5 bases and J gave up 3 bases; unmatched junction bases: 7. Drawing the rest from reference TRBV11-2 and TRBJ2-7, the complete variable domain is EAGVAQSPRYKIIEKRQSVAFWCNPISGHATLYWYQQILGQGPKLLIQFQNNGVVDDSQLPKDRFSAERLKGVDSTLKIQPAKLEDSAVYLCASSVGQVLYEQYFGPGTRLTVT.